This TCR beta chain came from a study of T cell repertoires in cytomegalovirus infection. Study overall: The study used recently identified HLA-C-restricted and well-studied HLA-B-restricted CMV epitopes. Evidence of both CMV infection and a matching HLA type came from public TCR beta signatures.

This clonotype occurred a few times. Its matching antigen is unknown. Whole-study findings and limits: The study found HLA-C-restricted CMV-specific TCR beta clonotypes dominating the ex vivo response.

In germline, CDR1 is MGHRA, CDR2 YSYEKL. CDR3 length: 16 residues. The germline V and J ends were trimmed by 4 bases and 1 base, with 17 bases remaining between them. TCRdb fed the reads into MiXCR, producing one record per CDR3 protein. The sample consists of roughly 800,000 distinct CDR3 sequences, 25% to 35% of them appearing once. This TCR came from a human donor in good health (CMV status not recorded). Some clones in this sample may be carry-over from other donors' samples. The sample was cultured CD8+ T cells from PBMCs, taken from culture after CMV antigen stimulation. The chain couples TRBV4-1 to TRBJ2-7; tentatively, D is TRBD2 (5 bases). CDR3 loop: CASSPSEGWNSYEQYF. The CDR3 nucleotides read TGCGCCAGCAGCCCCAGCGAGGGCTGGAATTCCTACGAGCAGTACTTC.